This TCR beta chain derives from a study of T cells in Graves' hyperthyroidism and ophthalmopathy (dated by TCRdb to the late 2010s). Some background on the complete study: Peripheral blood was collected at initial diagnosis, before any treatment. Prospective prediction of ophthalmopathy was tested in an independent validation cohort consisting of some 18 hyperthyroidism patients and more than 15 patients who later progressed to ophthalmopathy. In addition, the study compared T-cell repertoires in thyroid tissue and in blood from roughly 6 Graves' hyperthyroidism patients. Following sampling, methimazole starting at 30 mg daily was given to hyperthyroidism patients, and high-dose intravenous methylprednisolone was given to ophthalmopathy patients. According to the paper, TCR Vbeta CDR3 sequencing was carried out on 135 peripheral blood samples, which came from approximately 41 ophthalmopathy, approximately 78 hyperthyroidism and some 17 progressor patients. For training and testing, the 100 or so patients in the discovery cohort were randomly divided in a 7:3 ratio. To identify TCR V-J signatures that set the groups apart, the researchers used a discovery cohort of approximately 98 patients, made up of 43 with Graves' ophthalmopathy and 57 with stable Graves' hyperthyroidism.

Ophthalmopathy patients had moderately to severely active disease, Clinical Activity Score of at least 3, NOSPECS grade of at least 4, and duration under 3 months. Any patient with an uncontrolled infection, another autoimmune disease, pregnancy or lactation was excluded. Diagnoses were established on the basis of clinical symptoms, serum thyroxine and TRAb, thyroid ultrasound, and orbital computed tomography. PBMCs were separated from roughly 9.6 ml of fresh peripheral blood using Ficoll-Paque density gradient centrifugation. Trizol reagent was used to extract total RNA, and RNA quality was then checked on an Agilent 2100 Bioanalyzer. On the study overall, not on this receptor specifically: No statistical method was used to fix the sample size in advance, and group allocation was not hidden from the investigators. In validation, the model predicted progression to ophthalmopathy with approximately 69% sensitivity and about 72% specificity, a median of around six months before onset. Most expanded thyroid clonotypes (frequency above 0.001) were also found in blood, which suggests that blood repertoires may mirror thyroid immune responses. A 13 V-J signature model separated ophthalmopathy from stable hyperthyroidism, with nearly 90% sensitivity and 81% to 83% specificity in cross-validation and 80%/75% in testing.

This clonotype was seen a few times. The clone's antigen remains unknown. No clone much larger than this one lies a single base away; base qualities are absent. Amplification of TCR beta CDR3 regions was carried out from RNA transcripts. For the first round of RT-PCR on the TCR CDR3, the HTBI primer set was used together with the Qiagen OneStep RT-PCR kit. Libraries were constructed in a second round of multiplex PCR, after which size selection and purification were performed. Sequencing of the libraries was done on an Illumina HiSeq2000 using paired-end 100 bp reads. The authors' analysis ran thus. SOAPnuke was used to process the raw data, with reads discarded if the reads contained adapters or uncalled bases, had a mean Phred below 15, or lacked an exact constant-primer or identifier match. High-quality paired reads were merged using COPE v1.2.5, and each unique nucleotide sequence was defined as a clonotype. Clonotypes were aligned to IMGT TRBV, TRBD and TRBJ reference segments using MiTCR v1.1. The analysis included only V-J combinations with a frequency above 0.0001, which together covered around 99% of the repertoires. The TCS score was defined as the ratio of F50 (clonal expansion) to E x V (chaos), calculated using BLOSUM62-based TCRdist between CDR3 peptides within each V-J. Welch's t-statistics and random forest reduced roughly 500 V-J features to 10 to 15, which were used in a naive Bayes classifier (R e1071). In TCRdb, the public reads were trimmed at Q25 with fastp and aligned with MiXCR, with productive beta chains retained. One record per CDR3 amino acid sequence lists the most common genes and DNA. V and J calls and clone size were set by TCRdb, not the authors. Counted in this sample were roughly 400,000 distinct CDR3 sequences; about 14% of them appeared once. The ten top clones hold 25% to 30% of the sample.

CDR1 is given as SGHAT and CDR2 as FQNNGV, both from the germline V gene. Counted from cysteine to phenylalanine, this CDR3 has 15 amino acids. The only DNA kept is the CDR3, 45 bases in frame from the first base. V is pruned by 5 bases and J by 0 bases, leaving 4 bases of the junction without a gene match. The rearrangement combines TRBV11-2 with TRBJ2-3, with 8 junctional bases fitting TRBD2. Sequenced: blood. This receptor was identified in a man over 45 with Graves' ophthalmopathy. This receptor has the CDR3 CASSRGGGSTDTQYF. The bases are TGTGCCAGCAGCCGGGGGGGGGGGAGCACAGATACGCAGTATTTT.